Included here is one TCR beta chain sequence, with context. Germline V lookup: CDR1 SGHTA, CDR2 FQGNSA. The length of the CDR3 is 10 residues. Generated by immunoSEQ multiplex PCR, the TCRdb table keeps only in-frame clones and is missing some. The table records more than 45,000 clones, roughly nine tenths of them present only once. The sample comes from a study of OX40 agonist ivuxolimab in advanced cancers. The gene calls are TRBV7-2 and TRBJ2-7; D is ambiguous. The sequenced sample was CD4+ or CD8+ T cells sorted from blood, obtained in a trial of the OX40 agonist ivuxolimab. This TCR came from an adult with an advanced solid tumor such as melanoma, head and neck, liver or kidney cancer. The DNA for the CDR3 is TGTGCAAAGTTCTCCTACGAGCAGTACGTC. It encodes CAKFSYEQYV.